The 7 T cell receptor beta chains given below trace back to one sample, sequenced in a study of T-cell memory formation after mild COVID-19. In TCRdb, the 5' RACE reads were re-called with MiXCR into one record per CDR3 protein. The sample includes about 45,000 distinct CDR3 sequences, about 7.1% of them seen just once. The sample consisted of PBMCs or a T cell subset sorted from them (not recorded which). The receptors derive from a man between 18 and 29 years old who had mild COVID-19 (a few samples of this study predate the infection). Cell type and time point are not known.

In its sample, this clonotype was seen once. A much larger clone lies a single base off, so this may be a read error. This rearrangement joins TRBV4-3 to TRBJ1-2; D not resolved. Trimming left V 3 bases short and J 3 bases short, with 11 bases between. This CDR3 is built from 14 residues. Germline lookup yields CDR1 LGHNA and CDR2 YSLEER. CDR3 in DNA: TGCGCCAGCAGCCACGAACAGTGCTACTATGGCTACACCTTC. It is translated as CASSHEQCYYGYTF.

The chain has TRBV5-1 and TRBJ1-1; unclear D gene. The CDR3 loop spans 14 amino acids. Germline CDR1 and CDR2: SGHRS and YFSETQ. V was cut by 7 bases and J by 6 bases, with 19 bases left in between. The CDR3 here is CASRPQVGLAEAFF. CDR3 nucleotide sequence: TGCGCCAGCCGGCCCCAAGTTGGTTTAGCTGAAGCTTTCTTT.

The chain couples TRBV7-3 to TRBJ2-2; 8 bases align to TRBD2. Germline CDR1 is SGHTA and CDR2 is FQGTGA. The V segment lost 5 bases and the J segment 0 bases; nucleotides outside the gene matches: 5. The CDR3 has 16 amino acids. CDR3 sequence reads: CASSRGGAANTGELFF. In DNA, the CDR3 is TGTGCCAGCAGCCGGGGGGGGGCCGCGAACACCGGGGAGCTGTTTTTT. Combining the CDR3 with reference TRBV7-3 and TRBJ2-2 gives the whole variable domain GAGVSQTPSNKVTEKGKYVELRCDPISGHTALYWYRQSLGQGPEFLIYFQGTGAADDSGLPNDRFFAVRPEGSVSTLKIQRTERGDSAVYLCASSRGGAANTGELFFGEGSRLTVL.

This clonotype was counted between two and nine times. J is TRBJ2-1 and V is TRBV5-1; 7 bases agree with TRBD2. This CDR3 spans 16 amino acids. Germline V lookup: CDR1 SGHRS, CDR2 YFSETQ. The ends lost 1 base at V and 1 base at J; junction bases unmatched: 5. CDR3: CASSLISGVSYNEQFF. CDR3 nucleotides: TGCGCCAGCAGCTTGATCAGCGGGGTATCCTACAATGAGCAGTTCTTC.

The DNA of the CDR3 is TGCGCCAGCAGCCAGGTCTCGGGGCAAAATACGCAGTATTTT. Protein product: CASSQVSGQNTQYF. This chain joins TRBV4-1 and TRBJ2-3; D is perhaps TRBD1 or TRBD2 (5 bases each). Looked up from germline, CDR1 is MGHRA and CDR2 is YSYEKL. The CDR3 extends over 14 amino acids. Deletions cut 3 bases from V and 7 bases from J, with 14 bases between.

The chain employs TRBV12-3 or TRBV12-4 and TRBJ2-5; a possible D gene is TRBD2 (6 bases). V gave up 8 bases and J gave up 4 bases, with 23 bases separating them. This CDR3 region has 16 residues. CDR3 nucleotide sequence: TGTGCCAGCGGGCGAGGCGGGGCCTCGGCCCGAGAGACCCAGTACTTC. Residues: CASGRGGASARETQYF.

This clonotype has a count of ten or more. The gene calls are TRBV5-1 and TRBJ2-2; D is possibly TRBD1 or TRBD2 (6 bases each). V was shortened by 7 bases and J by 2 bases, with 12 bases between the two germline ends. CDR1 SGHRS and CDR2 YFSETQ come from the germline V gene. The CDR3 sequence is 14 residues long. CDR3 DNA: TGCGCCAGCGCGCGGGACACCAACACCGGGGAGCTGTTTTTT. This codes for CASARDTNTGELFF.